This T cell receptor (beta chain) was observed in a study of CD8 T cells in Susac syndrome. Worth noting for this clonotype: The target antigen is unknown.

The RNA, roughly 0.45 to 1 ug, was put through reverse transcription using random hexamers. The CDR3 of TCR beta was amplified by immunoSEQ multiplex PCR across 54 Vbeta and 13 Jbeta. MiXCR was run by TCRdb on the immunoSEQ multiplex PCR reads, yielding one entry per CDR3 protein. The sample has roughly 250,000 distinct CDR3 sequences, around 96% seen once. Study-wide points: The study recognized that the number of individuals in its TCR sequencing and HLA analysis was relatively small.

In Susac syndrome patients, recently defined diagnostic criteria for definite or probable disease were met. Sequenced input: CD4+ T cells from PBMCs. The receptor comes from a human donor with Susac syndrome.

The CDR3 sequence: CATSRDHRRTYGYTF. The DNA of the CDR3 is TGTGCCACCAGCAGAGATCACCGACGGACCTATGGCTACACCTTC. V usage is TRBV15 and J usage is TRBJ1-2; D is uncertain. Germline V CDR1 and CDR2: LNHNV, YYDKDF (reference sequence). Trimming removed 0 bases from V and 4 bases from J, with 12 bases in between. The CDR3 runs 15 residues.